These T cell receptor beta chains were read from a single sample in a study of cytomegalovirus exposure and HLA in healthy donors. The data were produced by immunoSEQ multiplex PCR, yet TCRdb's version contains in-frame clones alone and is incomplete. The sample contains 150,000 to 200,000 clones, roughly 80% of which appear only once. Source material: PBMCs. The receptors stem from a man in his 60s in good health and CMV-seronegative. Each CDR3 is given with its conserved first and last residue. The D gene is left open where the match is weak. Clone size is given for some rows only: seen once, a few or many times, or a class if the clone is expanded.

cdr3_aa | cdr3_nt | j_call | clone_size | d_call | v_call
CASRSAGGPRGNEQFF | TGCGCCAGCCGGTCAGCGGGAGGGCCCCGAGGCAATGAGCAGTTCTTC | TRBJ2-1 | . | TRBD2 | TRBV5-1
CAISKGLAGVTGELFF | TGTGCCATCAGTAAGGGACTAGCGGGAGTCACCGGGGAGCTGTTTTTT | TRBJ2-2 | . | TRBD2 | TRBV10-3
CASSQTTSGTYEQYF | TGTGCCAGCAGCCAAACAACTAGCGGAACCTACGAGCAGTACTTC | TRBJ2-7 | . | TRBD2 | TRBV4-2
CASSRGREYEQYF | TGTGCCAGCAGCAGGGGGCGTGAGTACGAGCAGTACTTC | TRBJ2-7 | once | TRBD1 | TRBV5-4
CASRPDRGNQPQHF | TGTGCCAGCAGACCAGACAGGGGGAATCAGCCCCAGCATTTT | TRBJ1-5 | . | TRBD1 | TRBV7-2
CASSERSGAPYEQYF | TGTGCCAGCAGTGAAAGGAGCGGGGCCCCCTACGAGCAGTACTTC | TRBJ2-7 | . | TRBD2 | TRBV2
CASSLNSPETQYF | TGTGCCAGCAGTTTAAACTCCCCCGAGACCCAGTACTTC | TRBJ2-5 | . | . | TRBV28
CASSLAADPPGGYTF | TGTGCCAGCAGCTTGGCCGCAGATCCCCCGGGTGGCTACACCTTC | TRBJ1-2 | few | . | TRBV5-6
CASSQVEFSPLHF | TGTGCCAGCAGCCAAGTCGAGTTTTCACCCCTCCACTTT | TRBJ1-6 | once | . | TRBV14
CASSYLGGGETQYF | TGTGCCAGCAGTTATTTAGGGGGCGGGGAGACCCAGTACTTC | TRBJ2-5 | few | TRBD1 | TRBV6-6
CASSFTGLETQYF | TGTGCCAGCAGCTTTACGGGGTTGGAGACCCAGTACTTC | TRBJ2-5 | . | . | TRBV7-2
CASSPFSGTSGGANEQFF | TGTGCCAGCAGTCCATTCTCCGGGACTAGCGGGGGGGCCAATGAGCAGTTCTTC | TRBJ2-1 | . | TRBD2 | TRBV25-1
CASSEGRRHEQYF | TGCGCCAGCAGTGAAGGGAGGCGGCACGAGCAGTACTTC | TRBJ2-7 | few | . | TRBV10-2
CASSQSEGAYEQYF | TGCGCCAGCAGCCAATCCGAGGGAGCCTACGAGCAGTACTTC | TRBJ2-7 | . | . | TRBV4-1
CASSRDTMNTEAFF | TGTGCCAGCAGCCGGGACACAATGAACACTGAAGCTTTCTTT | TRBJ1-1 | . | . | TRBV14
CASSPDNSYEQYF | TGTGCCAGCTCACCGGACAACTCCTACGAGCAGTACTTC | TRBJ2-7 | . | . | TRBV18
CASSPTLSGETGTDTQYF | TGTGCCAGCAGCCCGACGCTTAGCGGGGAGACCGGCACAGATACGCAGTATTTT | TRBJ2-3 | . | TRBD2 | TRBV5-4
CASSTTPGGEQYF | TGTGCCAGTAGTACAACACCCGGGGGCGAGCAGTACTTC | TRBJ2-7 | few | . | TRBV19
CASSERGMGNEQFF | TGTGCCAGCAGTGAACGAGGGATGGGGAATGAGCAGTTCTTC | TRBJ2-1 | . | . | TRBV6-1
CASSTSSGSHNEQFF | TGTGCCAGTTCAACGTCTAGCGGGAGCCACAATGAGCAGTTCTTC | TRBJ2-1 | . | TRBD2 | TRBV19
CASSLGMTGYGYTF | TGTGCCAGCAGCTTAGGCATGACAGGCTATGGCTACACCTTC | TRBJ1-2 | . | . | TRBV7-2
CASSYSSGQGARAFF | TGTGCCAGCAGTTATTCGTCGGGACAGGGGGCGAGGGCTTTCTTT | TRBJ1-1 | . | TRBD1 | TRBV6-5
CSVGQGYGYTF | TGCAGCGTGGGACAGGGGTATGGCTACACCTTC | TRBJ1-2 | . | TRBD1 | TRBV29-1
CASSPDSTGGDSPLHF | TGTGCCAGCAGCCCGGATTCGACAGGGGGCGATTCACCCCTCCACTTT | TRBJ1-6 | . | TRBD1 | TRBV5-6
CSSSLEGLAGETQYF | TGTTCCAGCAGCTTAGAGGGACTAGCGGGAGAGACCCAGTACTTC | TRBJ2-5 | . | TRBD2 | TRBV7-9
CAIGTSGGTDTQYF | TGTGCCATAGGGACTAGCGGGGGCACAGATACGCAGTATTTT | TRBJ2-3 | . | TRBD2 | TRBV10-3
CAWSTQGDQPQNF | TGTGCCTGGAGTACACAGGGAGACCAGCCCCAGAATTTT | TRBJ1-5 | . | . | TRBV30
CASSLGQRSRGYTF | TGTGCCAGCAGTTTGGGACAGAGGTCGCGTGGCTACACCTTC | TRBJ1-2 | . | TRBD1 | TRBV28
CAISRDRARGTDTQYF | TGTGCCATCAGCCGGGACAGGGCACGAGGGACAGATACGCAGTATTTT | TRBJ2-3 | . | TRBD1 | TRBV10-3
CASREGPAGEQYF | TGTGCCAGCAGGGAGGGGCCAGCCGGCGAGCAGTACTTC | TRBJ2-7 | . | . | TRBV2
CASSYAWGGDSYEQYF | TGTGCCAGCAGTTACGCATGGGGCGGGGACTCCTACGAGCAGTACTTC | TRBJ2-7 | . | . | TRBV6-5
CASSAGLYNEQFF | TGCGCCAGTAGCGCGGGCCTCTACAATGAGCAGTTCTTC | TRBJ2-1 | . | . | TRBV5-1
CASSVGLASEQFF | TGTGCCAGCAGTGTTGGTCTAGCGAGTGAGCAGTTCTTC | TRBJ2-1 | . | . | TRBV2
CASSLMGTGNSPLHF | TGTGCCAGCAGCTTGATGGGGACAGGGAATTCACCCCTCCACTTT | TRBJ1-6 | . | TRBD1 | TRBV5-5
CASSSGLGQYF | TGCGCCAGCAGCTCAGGCTTGGGGCAGTACTTC | TRBJ2-7 | . | . | TRBV5-1
CAWRAGLSNEKLFF | TGTGCCTGGAGGGCAGGGTTGTCTAATGAAAAACTGTTTTTT | TRBJ1-4 | . | . | TRBV30
CASRDFTREQYF | TGTGCCAGCAGGGACTTTACGCGGGAGCAGTACTTC | TRBJ2-7 | once | . | TRBV6-5
CASRSPPGEYEQYF | TGTGCCAGCAGGAGCCCCCCAGGGGAGTACGAGCAGTACTTC | TRBJ2-7 | . | . | TRBV28
CSVEDRERYGYTF | TGCAGCGTTGAGGACAGGGAGCGGTATGGCTACACCTTC | TRBJ1-2 | . | TRBD1 | TRBV29-1
CASSQTGTGDREQFF | TGCGCCAGCAGCCAGACCGGGACAGGGGATAGGGAGCAGTTCTTC | TRBJ2-1 | few | TRBD1 | TRBV5-1
CASSLKQGYGTQYF | TGTGCCAGCAGCTTAAAGCAGGGGTACGGTACGCAGTATTTT | TRBJ2-3 | . | . | TRBV7-3
CASSIFNYEQYF | TGTGCCAGTAGTATTTTCAACTACGAGCAGTACTTC | TRBJ2-7 | . | . | TRBV19
CSARAMETQYF | TGCAGTGCTAGAGCCATGGAGACCCAGTACTTC | TRBJ2-5 | . | . | TRBV20-1
CASSDPGGYNEQFF | TGCGCCAGCAGTGATCCGGGGGGATACAATGAGCAGTTCTTC | TRBJ2-1 | many | TRBD2 | TRBV5-1
CASRPGQANQPQHF | TGTGCCAGCAGGCCGGGACAGGCGAATCAGCCCCAGCATTTT | TRBJ1-5 | . | TRBD1 | TRBV6-1
CASSRQAKGDEQYF | TGTGCCAGCTCACGACAGGCAAAAGGGGACGAGCAGTACTTC | TRBJ2-7 | . | . | TRBV18
CASSFGGANNSPLHF | TGTGCCAGCAGCTTCGGGGGGGCTAATAATTCACCCCTCCACTTT | TRBJ1-6 | . | . | TRBV7-9
CASSLDREKLFF | TGTGCCAGCAGCTTAGACCGGGAAAAACTGTTTTTT | TRBJ1-4 | . | . | TRBV7-6
CATNYRGDYNEQFF | TGTGCCACTAACTACAGGGGGGACTACAATGAGCAGTTCTTC | TRBJ2-1 | . | TRBD1 | TRBV7-9